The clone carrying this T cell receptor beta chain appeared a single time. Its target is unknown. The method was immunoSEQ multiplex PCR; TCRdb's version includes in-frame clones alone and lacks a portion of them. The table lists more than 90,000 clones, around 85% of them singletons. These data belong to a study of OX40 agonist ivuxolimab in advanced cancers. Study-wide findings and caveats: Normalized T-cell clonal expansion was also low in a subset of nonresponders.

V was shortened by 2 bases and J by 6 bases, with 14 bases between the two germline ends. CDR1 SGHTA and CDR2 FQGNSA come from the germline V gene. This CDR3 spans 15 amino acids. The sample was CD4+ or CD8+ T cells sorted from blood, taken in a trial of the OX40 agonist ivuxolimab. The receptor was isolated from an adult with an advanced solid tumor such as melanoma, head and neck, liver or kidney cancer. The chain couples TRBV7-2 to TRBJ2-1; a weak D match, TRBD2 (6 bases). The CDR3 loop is CASSLSGPGSNEQFF. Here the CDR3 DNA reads TGTGCCAGCAGCTTAAGCGGGCCTGGGAGCAATGAGCAGTTCTTC.